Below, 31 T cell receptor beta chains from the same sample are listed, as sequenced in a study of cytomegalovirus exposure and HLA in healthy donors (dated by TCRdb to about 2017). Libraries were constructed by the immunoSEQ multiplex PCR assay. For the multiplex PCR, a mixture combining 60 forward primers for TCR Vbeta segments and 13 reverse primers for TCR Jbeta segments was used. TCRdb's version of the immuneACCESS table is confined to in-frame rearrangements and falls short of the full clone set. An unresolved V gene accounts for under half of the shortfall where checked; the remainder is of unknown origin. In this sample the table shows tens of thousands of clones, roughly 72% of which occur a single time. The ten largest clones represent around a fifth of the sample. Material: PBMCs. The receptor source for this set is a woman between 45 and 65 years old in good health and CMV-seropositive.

This CDR3 reads CASRRSGDNYGYTF. CDR3 coding DNA: TGCGCCAGCAGACGATCGGGGGATAACTATGGCTACACCTTC. The V gene is TRBV5-1, the J gene TRBJ1-2, with a tentative D call TRBD1 (5 bases). Germline V gene data show CDR1 as SGHRS and CDR2 as YFSETQ. Between the trimmed V and J ends, which lost 5 bases and 1 base, there was a span of 12 bases. This CDR3 spans 14 amino acids.

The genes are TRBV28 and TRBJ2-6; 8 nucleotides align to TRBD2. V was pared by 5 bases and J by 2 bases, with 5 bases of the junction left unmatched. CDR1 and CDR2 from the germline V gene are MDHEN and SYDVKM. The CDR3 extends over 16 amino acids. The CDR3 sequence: CASSPGGVPGANVLTF. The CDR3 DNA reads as TGTGCCAGCAGTCCCGGGGGGGTCCCTGGGGCCAACGTCCTGACTTTC.

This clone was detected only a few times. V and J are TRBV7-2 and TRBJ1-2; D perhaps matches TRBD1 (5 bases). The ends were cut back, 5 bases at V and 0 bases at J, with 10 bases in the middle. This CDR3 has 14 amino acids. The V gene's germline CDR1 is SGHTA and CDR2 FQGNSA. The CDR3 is CASSPGGTNYGYTF. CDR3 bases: TGTGCCAGCAGCCCCGGGGGGACTAACTATGGCTACACCTTC.

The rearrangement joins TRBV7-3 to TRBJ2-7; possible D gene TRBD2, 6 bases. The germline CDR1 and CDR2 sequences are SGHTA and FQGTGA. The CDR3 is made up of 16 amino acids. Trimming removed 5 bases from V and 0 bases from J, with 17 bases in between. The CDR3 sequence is CASSPPQRASSYEQYF. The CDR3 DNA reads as TGTGCCAGCAGCCCCCCCCAGCGGGCAAGCTCCTACGAGCAGTACTTC.

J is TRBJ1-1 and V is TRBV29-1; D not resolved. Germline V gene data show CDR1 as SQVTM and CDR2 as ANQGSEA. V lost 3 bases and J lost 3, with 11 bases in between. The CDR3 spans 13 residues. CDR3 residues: CSVDQAAYTEAFF. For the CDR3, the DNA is TGCAGCGTTGACCAGGCCGCGTACACTGAAGCTTTCTTT.

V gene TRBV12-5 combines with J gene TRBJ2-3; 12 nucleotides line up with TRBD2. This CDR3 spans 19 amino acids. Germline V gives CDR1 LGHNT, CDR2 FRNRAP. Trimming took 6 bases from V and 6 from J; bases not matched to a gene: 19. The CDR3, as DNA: TGTGCTAGTGGCTTATCCTCCCCTACTAGCGGGGGGCCCCGGGATACGCAGTATTTT. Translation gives CASGLSSPTSGGPRDTQYF. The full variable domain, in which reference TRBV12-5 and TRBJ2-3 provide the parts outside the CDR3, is DARVTQTPRHKVTEMGQEVTMRCQPILGHNTVFWYRQTMMQGLELLAYFRNRAPLDDSGMPKDRFSAEMPDATLATLKIQPSEPRDSAVYFCASGLSSPTSGGPRDTQYFGPGTRLTVL.

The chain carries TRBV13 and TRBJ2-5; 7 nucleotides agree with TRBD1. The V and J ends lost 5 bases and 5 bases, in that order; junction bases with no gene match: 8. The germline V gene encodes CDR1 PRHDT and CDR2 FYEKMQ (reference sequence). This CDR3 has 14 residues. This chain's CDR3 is CASSVQGIVETQYF. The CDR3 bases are TGTGCCAGCAGCGTACAGGGGATCGTTGAGACCCAGTACTTC. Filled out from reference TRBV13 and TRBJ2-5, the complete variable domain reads AAGVIQSPRHLIKEKRETATLKCYPIPRHDTVYWYQQGPGQDPQFLISFYEKMQSDKGSIPDRFSAQQFSDYHSELNMSSLELGDSALYFCASSVQGIVETQYFGPGTRLLVL.

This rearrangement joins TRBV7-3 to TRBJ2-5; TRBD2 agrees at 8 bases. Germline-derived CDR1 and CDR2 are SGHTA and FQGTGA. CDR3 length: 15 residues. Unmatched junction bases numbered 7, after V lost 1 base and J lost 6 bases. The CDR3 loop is CASSLKAGASQTQYF. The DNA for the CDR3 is TGTGCCAGCAGCTTAAAAGCGGGGGCAAGTCAGACCCAGTACTTC.

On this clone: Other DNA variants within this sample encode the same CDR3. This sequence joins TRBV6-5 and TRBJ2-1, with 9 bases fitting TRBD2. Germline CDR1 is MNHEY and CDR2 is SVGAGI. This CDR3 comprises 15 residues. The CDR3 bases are TGTGCTTCAGCGAAGAGGTCTAGCGGGAAGGCTGAGCAGTTCTTC. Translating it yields CASAKRSSGKAEQFF.

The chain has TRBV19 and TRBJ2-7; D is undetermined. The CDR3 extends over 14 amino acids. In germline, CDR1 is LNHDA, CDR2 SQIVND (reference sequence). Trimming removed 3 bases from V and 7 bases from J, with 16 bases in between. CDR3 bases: TGTGCCAGTAGTATGTCCCTAGACGTGCGGGAGCAGTACTTC. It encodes CASSMSLDVREQYF.

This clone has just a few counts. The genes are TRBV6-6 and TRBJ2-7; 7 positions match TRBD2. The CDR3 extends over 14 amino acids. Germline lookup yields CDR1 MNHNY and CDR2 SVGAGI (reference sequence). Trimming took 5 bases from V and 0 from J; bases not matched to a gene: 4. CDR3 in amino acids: CASSTLADSYEQYF. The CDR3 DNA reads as TGTGCCAGCAGTACCCTAGCGGACTCCTACGAGCAGTACTTC.

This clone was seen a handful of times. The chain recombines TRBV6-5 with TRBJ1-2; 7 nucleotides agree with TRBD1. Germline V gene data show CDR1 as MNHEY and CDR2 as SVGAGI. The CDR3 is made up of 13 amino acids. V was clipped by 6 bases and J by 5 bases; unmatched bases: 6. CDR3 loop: CASSRQGEYGYTF. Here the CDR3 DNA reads TGTGCCAGCAGCCGACAGGGCGAATATGGCTACACCTTC.

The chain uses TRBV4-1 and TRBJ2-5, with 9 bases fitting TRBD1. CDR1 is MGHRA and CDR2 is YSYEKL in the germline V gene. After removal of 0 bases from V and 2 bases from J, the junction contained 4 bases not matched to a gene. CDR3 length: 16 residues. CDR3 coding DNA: TGCGCCAGCAGCCAAGATCCCGACAGGGGGCAAGAGACCCAGTACTTC. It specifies CASSQDPDRGQETQYF.

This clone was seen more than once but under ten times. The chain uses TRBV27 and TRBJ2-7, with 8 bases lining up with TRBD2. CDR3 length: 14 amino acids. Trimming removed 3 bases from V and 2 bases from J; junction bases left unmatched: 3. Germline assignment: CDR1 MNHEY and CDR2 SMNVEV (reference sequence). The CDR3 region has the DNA TGTGCCAGCAGTTTGCGGGGGGAAACCTACGAGCAGTACTTC. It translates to CASSLRGETYEQYF.

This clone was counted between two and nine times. The CDR3 sequence: CASSPNVAGITDTQYF. CDR3 bases: TGTGCCAGCAGCCCGAACGTAGCGGGGATCACAGATACGCAGTATTTT. This chain links TRBV7-6 with TRBJ2-3, with TRBD2 identical over 8 bases. Trimming took 5 bases from V and 2 from J; bases not matched to a gene: 9. The germline CDR1 and CDR2 sequences are SGHVS and FNYEAQ. The CDR3 is made up of 16 amino acids.

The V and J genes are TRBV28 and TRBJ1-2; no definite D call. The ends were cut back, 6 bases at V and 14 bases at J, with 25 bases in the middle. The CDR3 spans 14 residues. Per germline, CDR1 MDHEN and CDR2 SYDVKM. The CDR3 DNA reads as TGTGCCAGCAGGCCGTCGGTGGGCTATGTGGTGTTGACCTTC. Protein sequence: CASRPSVGYVVLTF.

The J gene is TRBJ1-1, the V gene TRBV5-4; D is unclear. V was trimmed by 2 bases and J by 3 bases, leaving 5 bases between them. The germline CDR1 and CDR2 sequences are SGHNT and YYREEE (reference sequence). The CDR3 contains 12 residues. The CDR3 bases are TGTGCCAGCAGCTTTACGGACACTGAAGCTTTCTTT. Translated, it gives CASSFTDTEAFF. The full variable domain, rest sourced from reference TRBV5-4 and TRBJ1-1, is ETGVTQSPTHLIKTRGQQVTLRCSSQSGHNTVSWYQQALGQGPQFIFQYYREEENGRGNFPPRFSGLQFPNYSSELNVNALELDDSALYLCASSFTDTEAFFGQGTRLTVV.

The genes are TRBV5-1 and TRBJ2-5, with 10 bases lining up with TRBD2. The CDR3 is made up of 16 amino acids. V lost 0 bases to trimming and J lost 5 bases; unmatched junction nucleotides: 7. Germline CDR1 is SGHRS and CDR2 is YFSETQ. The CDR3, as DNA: TGCGCCAGCAGCTTGGGCCCCTTGACTAGCGGGGAGACCCAGTACTTC. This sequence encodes CASSLGPLTSGETQYF.

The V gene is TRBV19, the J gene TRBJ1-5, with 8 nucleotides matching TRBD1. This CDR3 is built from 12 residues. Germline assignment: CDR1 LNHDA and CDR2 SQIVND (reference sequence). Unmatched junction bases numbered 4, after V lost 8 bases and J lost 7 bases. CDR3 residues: CASGRTGQPQHF. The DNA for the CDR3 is TGTGCCAGTGGAAGGACAGGGCAGCCCCAGCATTTT.

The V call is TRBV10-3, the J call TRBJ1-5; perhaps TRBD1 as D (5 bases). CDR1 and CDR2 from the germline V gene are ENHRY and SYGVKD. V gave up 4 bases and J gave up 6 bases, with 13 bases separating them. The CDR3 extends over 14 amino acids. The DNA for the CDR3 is TGTGCCATCAGTGTAGCAGGGTTTGGTCAGCCCCAGCATTTT. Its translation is CAISVAGFGQPQHF.

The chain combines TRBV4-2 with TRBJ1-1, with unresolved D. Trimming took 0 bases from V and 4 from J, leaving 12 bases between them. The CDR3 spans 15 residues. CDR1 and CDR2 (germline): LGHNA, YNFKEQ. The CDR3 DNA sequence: TGTGCCAGCAGCCAAGAGGTGCGTGGGAGCACTGAAGCTTTCTTT. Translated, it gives CASSQEVRGSTEAFF.

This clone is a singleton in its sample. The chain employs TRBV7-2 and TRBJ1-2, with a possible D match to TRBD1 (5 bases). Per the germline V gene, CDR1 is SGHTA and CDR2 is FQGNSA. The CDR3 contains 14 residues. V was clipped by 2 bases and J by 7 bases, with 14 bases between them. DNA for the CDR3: TGTGCCAGCAGCTTAATCGGGGGGGTTTCTGGCTACACCTTC. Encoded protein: CASSLIGGVSGYTF.

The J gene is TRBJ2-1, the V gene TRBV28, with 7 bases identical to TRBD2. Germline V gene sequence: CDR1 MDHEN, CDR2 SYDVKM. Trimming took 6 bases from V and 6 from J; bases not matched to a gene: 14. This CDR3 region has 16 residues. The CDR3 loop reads CASSSGAGAPPNEQFF. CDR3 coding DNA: TGTGCCAGCAGCTCTGGGGCGGGAGCCCCTCCCAATGAGCAGTTCTTC.

The CDR3 sequence is CASSQETSGNEQFF. CDR3 sequence (DNA): TGCGCCAGCAGCCAAGAGACTAGCGGGAATGAGCAGTTCTTC. The chain carries TRBV4-3 and TRBJ2-1; 10 nucleotides line up with TRBD2. From germline, CDR1 is LGHNA and CDR2 YSLEER. The CDR3 is 14 residues long. V was clipped by 0 bases and J by 7 bases; unmatched bases: 0.

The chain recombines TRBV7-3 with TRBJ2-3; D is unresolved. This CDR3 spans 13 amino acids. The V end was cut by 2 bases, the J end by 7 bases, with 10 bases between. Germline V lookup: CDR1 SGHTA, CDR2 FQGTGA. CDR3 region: CASSLEEQNTQYF. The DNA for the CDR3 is TGTGCCAGCAGCTTAGAGGAGCAAAATACGCAGTATTTT.

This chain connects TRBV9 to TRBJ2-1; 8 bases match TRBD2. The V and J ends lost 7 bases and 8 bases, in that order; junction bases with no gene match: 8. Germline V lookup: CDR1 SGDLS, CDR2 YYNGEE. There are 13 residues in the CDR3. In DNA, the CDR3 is TGTGCCAGCCGCCGGGAGGGCCTACATGAGCAGTTCTTC. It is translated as CASRREGLHEQFF. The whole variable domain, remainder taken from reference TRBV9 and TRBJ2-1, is DSGVTQTPKHLITATGQRVTLRCSPRSGDLSVYWYQQSLDQGLQFLIQYYNGEERAKGNILERFSAQQFPDLHSELNLSSLELGDSALYFCASRREGLHEQFFGPGTRLTVL.

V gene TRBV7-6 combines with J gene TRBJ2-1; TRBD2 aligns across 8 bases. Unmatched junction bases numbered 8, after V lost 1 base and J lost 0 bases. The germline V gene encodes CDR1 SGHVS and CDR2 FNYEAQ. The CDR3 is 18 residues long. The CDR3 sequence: CASSLELAVEGSYNEQFF. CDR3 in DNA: TGTGCCAGCAGCTTAGAACTAGCGGTAGAAGGCTCCTACAATGAGCAGTTCTTC.

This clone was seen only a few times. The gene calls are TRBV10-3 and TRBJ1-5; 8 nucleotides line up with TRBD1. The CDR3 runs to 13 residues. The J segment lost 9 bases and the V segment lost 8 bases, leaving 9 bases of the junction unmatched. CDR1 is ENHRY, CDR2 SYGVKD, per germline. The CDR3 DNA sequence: TGTGCCATCCAGGAGGACAGGGTCATGCCCCAGCATTTT. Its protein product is CAIQEDRVMPQHF.

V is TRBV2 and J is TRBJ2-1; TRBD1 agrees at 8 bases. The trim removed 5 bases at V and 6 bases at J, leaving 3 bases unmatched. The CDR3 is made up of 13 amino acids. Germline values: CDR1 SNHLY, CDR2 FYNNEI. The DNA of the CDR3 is TGTGCCAGCAGTTTCAGGGGGCTCAATGAGCAGTTCTTC. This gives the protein CASSFRGLNEQFF.

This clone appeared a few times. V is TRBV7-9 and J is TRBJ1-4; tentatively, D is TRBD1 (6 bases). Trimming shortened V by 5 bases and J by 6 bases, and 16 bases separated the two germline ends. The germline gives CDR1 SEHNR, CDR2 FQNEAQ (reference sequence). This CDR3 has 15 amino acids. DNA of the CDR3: TGTGCCAGCAGCGCCCCAGGGGCAGGAGATGAAAAACTGTTTTTT. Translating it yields CASSAPGAGDEKLFF.

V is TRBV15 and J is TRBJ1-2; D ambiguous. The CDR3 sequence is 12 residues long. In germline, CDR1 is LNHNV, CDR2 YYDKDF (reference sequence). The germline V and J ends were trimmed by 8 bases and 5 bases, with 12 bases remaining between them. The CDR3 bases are TGTGCCACCGGAGTGGGTGGGTATGGCTACACCTTC. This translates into CATGVGGYGYTF.